Each of the 18 T cell receptor beta chains below was sequenced from the same sample in a study of OX40 agonist ivuxolimab in advanced cancers. Clones were sequenced by immunoSEQ multiplex PCR, and TCRdb holds only the in-frame ones, with some missing. The data contain about 36,000 clones, over 75% of them singletons. The source was CD4+ or CD8+ T cells sorted from blood, collected in a trial of the OX40 agonist ivuxolimab. The receptors originated from an adult with an advanced solid tumor such as melanoma, head and neck, liver or kidney cancer.

This clone was seen only a few times. V usage is TRBV28 and J usage is TRBJ2-7; 10 positions agree with TRBD1. Unmatched junction bases numbered 3, after V lost 3 bases and J lost 4 bases. The CDR3 extends over 14 amino acids. Germline V gene sequence: CDR1 MDHEN, CDR2 SYDVKM. CDR3 amino acids: CASSLDRGWYEQYF. In DNA, the CDR3 is TGTGCCAGCAGTTTGGACAGGGGGTGGTACGAGCAGTACTTC. The full variable domain, with the rest looked up from reference TRBV28 and TRBJ2-7, is DVKVTQSSRYLVKRTGEKVFLECVQDMDHENMFWYRQDPGLGLRLIYFSYDVKMKEKGDIPEGYSVSREKKERFSLILESASTNQTSMYLCASSLDRGWYEQYFGPGTRLTVT.

The gene calls are TRBV27 and TRBJ1-1; D gene unclear. From germline, CDR1 is MNHEY and CDR2 SMNVEV (reference sequence). The CDR3 is 13 amino acids. V lost 4 bases, J lost 1 base, and 7 bases lay in between. Here the CDR3 reads CASSYNTNTEAFF. DNA of the CDR3: TGTGCCAGCAGTTATAACACGAACACTGAAGCTTTCTTT.

The chain joins TRBV7-8 to TRBJ2-7; 8 bases line up with TRBD1. In germline, CDR1 is SGHVS, CDR2 FQNEAQ. This CDR3 contains 16 residues. With V trimmed by 4 bases and J by 0 bases, 8 bases remained unmatched. CDR3 sequence reads: CASSSRTGRFSYEQYF. In nucleotides, the CDR3 is TGTGCCAGCAGCTCCCGGACAGGGAGATTCTCCTACGAGCAGTACTTC.

The V and J genes are TRBV27 and TRBJ2-1; D gene unclear. Trimming took off 2 bases at V and 2 bases at J, with 16 bases between the two ends. The CDR3 loop spans 17 amino acids. CDR1 is MNHEY and CDR2 is SMNVEV in the germline V gene (reference sequence). The chain's CDR3 is CASSLPPTQTAYNEQFF. The CDR3 bases are TGTGCCAGCAGTTTACCTCCGACTCAAACGGCCTACAATGAGCAGTTCTTC.

The J gene is TRBJ2-3, the V gene TRBV14; 7 bases match TRBD2. The CDR3 contains 14 residues. Per the germline V gene, CDR1 is SGHDN and CDR2 is FVKESK. The J segment lost 3 bases and the V segment lost 1 base, leaving 1 base of the junction unmatched. Here the CDR3 reads CASSQAGGTDTQYF. In DNA, the CDR3 is TGTGCCAGCAGCCAAGCGGGGGGAACAGATACGCAGTATTTT. Full variable domain (missing parts from reference TRBV14 and TRBJ2-3): EAGVTQFPSHSVIEKGQTVTLRCDPISGHDNLYWYRRVMGKEIKFLLHFVKESKQDESGMPNNRFLAERTGGTYSTLKVQPAELEDSGVYFCASSQAGGTDTQYFGPGTRLTVL.

This clone has just one count. V gene TRBV5-4 combines with J gene TRBJ2-7, with D perhaps matching TRBD2 (6 bases). Germline lookup yields CDR1 SGHNT and CDR2 YYREEE (reference sequence). This CDR3 contains 14 residues. The V end lost 2 bases, the J end lost 4 bases, and 13 bases lay between the germline ends. The CDR3 loop reads CASSFRTNQYEQYF. CDR3 sequence (DNA): TGTGCCAGCAGCTTCCGGACTAATCAATACGAGCAGTACTTC.

V and J are TRBV7-2 and TRBJ2-5; 11 bases line up with TRBD2. The CDR3 extends over 17 amino acids. CDR1 and CDR2 from the germline V gene are SGHTA and FQGNSA. V shed 0 bases, J shed 1 base, and the junction held 4 bases outside the gene matches. The CDR3 sequence: CASSLAGTSGFQETQYF. The CDR3 nucleotides are TGTGCCAGCAGCTTAGCTGGGACTAGCGGATTCCAAGAGACCCAGTACTTC.

V usage is TRBV7-3 and J usage is TRBJ2-3, with unresolved D. This CDR3 has 14 residues. V lost 1 base to trimming and J lost 0 bases, with 5 bases between them. Germline V gene data show CDR1 as SGHTA and CDR2 as FQGTGA. The CDR3 nucleotides read TGTGCCAGCAGCTTAATGGGGAGCACAGATACGCAGTATTTT. This gives the protein CASSLMGSTDTQYF.

The V gene is TRBV6-1, the J gene TRBJ2-7; TRBD1 or TRBD2 may be the D gene (7 bases each). The CDR3 contains 15 residues. Germline V gene lookup returns CDR1 MNHNS and CDR2 SASEGT. The V gene lost 2 bases and the J gene lost 6 bases, with 17 bases spanning the gap. CDR3 in DNA: TGTGCCAGCAGTGAACCCCTCGACAGGGAGGGCGAGCAGTACTTC. This sequence encodes CASSEPLDREGEQYF.

V usage is TRBV2 and J usage is TRBJ1-4, with 7 positions matching TRBD1. CDR1 is SNHLY, CDR2 FYNNEI, per germline. CDR3 size: 13 residues. The J segment lost 4 bases and the V segment lost 7 bases, leaving 3 bases of the junction unmatched. CDR3 residues: CASKTGNNEKLFF. CDR3 DNA sequence: TGTGCCAGCAAGACAGGGAATAATGAAAAACTGTTTTTT. Full variable domain (remainder filled in from reference TRBV2 and TRBJ1-4): EPEVTQTPSHQVTQMGQEVILRCVPISNHLYFYWYRQILGQKVEFLVSFYNNEISEKSEIFDDQFSVERPDGSNFTLKIRSTKLEDSAMYFCASKTGNNEKLFFGSGTQLSVL.

This chain links TRBV5-4 with TRBJ2-1; no clear D. This CDR3 spans 13 amino acids. Looked up from germline, CDR1 is SGHNT and CDR2 is YYREEE (reference sequence). Trimming pared 1 base from V and 3 bases from J, leaving 5 bases between. This CDR3 reads CASSLMYYNEQFF. The DNA of the CDR3 is TGTGCCAGCAGCTTGATGTACTACAATGAGCAGTTCTTC.

The chain links TRBV29-1 to TRBJ2-7; TRBD2 is a possible D gene (6 bases). The length of the CDR3 is 12 residues. The ends were cut back, 3 bases at V and 4 bases at J, with 10 bases in the middle. Germline V gives CDR1 SQVTM, CDR2 ANQGSEA. The CDR3 DNA sequence: TGCAGCGTTGACGCAGGGAGGTACGAGCAGTACTTC. Protein sequence: CSVDAGRYEQYF.

The genes are TRBV7-9 and TRBJ2-7, with TRBD1 as a possible D gene (5 bases). Germline V gives CDR1 SEHNR, CDR2 FQNEAQ (reference sequence). Trimming left V 5 bases short and J 0 bases short, with 14 bases between. This CDR3 comprises 15 residues. CDR3 in DNA: TGTGCCAGCAGCCAGGGTTGGAGTCCCTCCTACGAGCAGTACTTC. As protein: CASSQGWSPSYEQYF.

This chain links TRBV5-8 with TRBJ1-1; 8 bases match TRBD1. V was clipped by 4 bases and J by 4 bases; unmatched bases: 12. The CDR3 loop spans 16 amino acids. The germline V gene has CDR1 SGHTS and CDR2 YDEGEE. For the CDR3, the DNA is TGTGCCAGCAGCACAGCAGGGGGCGTTTGGAGCACTGAAGCTTTCTTT. This encodes CASSTAGGVWSTEAFF.

A few counts support this clone. The rearrangement links TRBV7-9 to TRBJ1-2; D remains ambiguous. V was trimmed by 1 base and J by 6 bases, leaving 15 bases between them. This CDR3 is 15 amino acids long. The germline gives CDR1 SEHNR, CDR2 FQNEAQ (reference sequence). The DNA of the CDR3 is TGTGCCAGCAGCTTAGGGGAGCTTTCCTGGAATGGCTACACCTTC. This codes for CASSLGELSWNGYTF.

The V and J genes are TRBV30 and TRBJ2-1; no clear D. V lost 0 bases to trimming and J lost 6 bases, with 9 bases between them. The CDR3 contains 13 residues. The germline V gene encodes CDR1 GTSNPN and CDR2 SVGIG (reference sequence). The chain's CDR3 is CAWSVTSVNEQFF. Here the CDR3 DNA reads TGTGCCTGGAGTGTCACGAGTGTCAATGAGCAGTTCTTC.

In the case of this clone: One end of the junction does not line up with germline, which may come from a read error. The chain recombines TRBV7-9 with TRBJ2-3, with TRBD2 matching over 9 bases. Per germline, CDR1 SEHNR and CDR2 FQNEAQ (reference sequence). The CDR3 is made up of 15 amino acids. The CDR3 region has the DNA TGTGCCAGCAGGGAATTTAGCGGGGGCACAGATCCGCAGTATTTT. Protein product: CASREFSGGTDPQYF.

The rearrangement links TRBV7-2 to TRBJ1-6; the match to TRBD1 covers 7 bases. Germline V lookup: CDR1 SGHTA, CDR2 FQGNSA. CDR3 size: 15 residues. The junction had 6 bases not matched to a gene; V was cut back by 6 bases and J by 4 bases. This CDR3 reads CASRDRDRYNSPLHF. The CDR3 nucleotides read TGTGCCAGCAGGGACCGGGACAGATATAATTCACCCCTCCACTTT.